The 26 T cell receptor beta chains presented below share a single source sample, sequenced in a study of blood T cell repertoires in COVID-19 (dated by TCRdb to the early 2020s). The library came from the immunoSEQ multiplex PCR assay. Not all clones reach the TCRdb copy of this immuneACCESS table, which keeps in-frame sequences only. Checked studies attribute under half of the gap to unresolved V genes and leave the rest unexplained. The sample table holds fewer than 450,000 clones, of which roughly 89% were seen once. Roughly 3.4% of the sample is taken by the ten largest. Input material: peripheral blood. Receptors originate from a woman under 30 who had recovered from COVID-19.

The CDR3 loop reads CASSPIGGGGEKLFF. As DNA, the CDR3 is TGTGCCAGCAGCCCGATCGGGGGGGGTGGTGAAAAACTGTTTTTT. This chain connects TRBV7-2 to TRBJ1-4; D is perhaps TRBD1 (5 bases). Germline V gene sequence: CDR1 SGHTA, CDR2 FQGNSA. Trimming cost V 5 bases and J 7 bases, with 17 bases left between them. The CDR3 contains 15 residues.

This clone appeared a few times. The V gene is TRBV7-9, the J gene TRBJ2-1, with 9 bases matching TRBD2. Per the germline V gene, CDR1 is SEHNR and CDR2 is FQNEAQ (reference sequence). The V and J ends lost 5 bases and 2 bases, in that order; junction bases with no gene match: 10. The CDR3 length is 17 residues. The CDR3 DNA sequence: TGTGCCAGCAGCCCCCTCGGGCGGGAGGGTCCCTACAATGAGCAGTTCTTC. This sequence encodes CASSPLGREGPYNEQFF.

The V gene is TRBV6-6, the J gene TRBJ2-5, with D possibly matching TRBD1 (5 bases). This CDR3 has 17 amino acids. Trimming took off 5 bases at V and 1 base at J, with 20 bases between the two ends. CDR1 is MNHNY and CDR2 is SVGAGI in the germline V gene (reference sequence). This chain's CDR3 is CASSLGARQSLQETQYF. As DNA, the CDR3 is TGTGCCAGCAGTCTAGGCGCCAGACAGAGCCTCCAAGAGACCCAGTACTTC.

The rearrangement uses TRBV5-6 and TRBJ1-1; possibly TRBD1 for D (5 bases). The V gene lost 0 bases and the J gene lost 0 bases, with 15 bases spanning the gap. Germline lookup yields CDR1 SGHDT and CDR2 YYEEEE. The length of the CDR3 is 17 residues. The CDR3 DNA reads TGTGCCAGCAGCTTGGAAAGGGGTTGGAGAATGAACACTGAAGCTTTCTTT. Protein product: CASSLERGWRMNTEAFF.

The J gene is TRBJ1-5, the V gene TRBV19; maybe TRBD1 (5 bases). The length of the CDR3 is 13 residues. Germline V gives CDR1 LNHDA, CDR2 SQIVND (reference sequence). The V and J ends lost 3 bases and 6 bases respectively, with 9 bases between them. The CDR3 nucleotides are TGTGCCAGTAGTATGCAGGGCCCTCAGCCCCAGCATTTT. Translating gives CASSMQGPQPQHF.

The chain recombines TRBV27 with TRBJ2-3; the match to TRBD1 covers 9 bases. CDR1 MNHEY and CDR2 SMNVEV come from the germline V gene (reference sequence). With 8 bases clipped from V and 1 base from J, the junction kept 10 bases outside the gene matches. The CDR3 length is 16 residues. The CDR3 is CASGAYRGPGTDTQYF. The CDR3 DNA sequence: TGTGCCAGCGGAGCATACAGGGGGCCGGGCACAGATACGCAGTATTTT.

The chain combines TRBV18 with TRBJ2-7; TRBD2 agrees at 14 bases. Germline CDR1 reads KGHSH; CDR2 reads LQKENI. V was clipped by 3 bases and J by 3 bases; unmatched bases: 7. This CDR3 has 17 amino acids. As DNA, the CDR3 is TGTGCCAGCTCACCGAGACTAGCGGGAGGGCCCCACTACGAGCAGTACGTC. Translating gives CASSPRLAGGPHYEQYV.

This clone came up many times. This chain joins TRBV4-3 and TRBJ1-4; a possible D gene is TRBD1 (5 bases). The V end lost 4 bases, the J end lost 8 bases, and 17 bases lay between the germline ends. The CDR3 consists of 15 residues. CDR1 and CDR2 from the germline V gene are LGHNA and YSLEER. The CDR3 reads CASSRRDGELEKLFF. Written as DNA, the CDR3 is TGCGCCAGCAGCCGGAGGGACGGGGAACTCGAAAAACTGTTTTTT.

The CDR3 nucleotides are TGCGCCAGCAGTTCGACAGATACGCAGTATTTT. Amino acids: CASSSTDTQYF. This sequence joins TRBV5-1 and TRBJ2-3; D not resolved. V lost 5 bases and J lost 3, with 4 bases in between. The CDR3 runs to 11 residues. Germline assignment: CDR1 SGHRS and CDR2 YFSETQ.

The rearrangement uses TRBV5-4 and TRBJ2-1; 7 nucleotides align to TRBD2. This CDR3 spans 15 amino acids. Per germline, CDR1 SGHNT and CDR2 YYREEE (reference sequence). V was pared by 0 bases and J by 5 bases, with 5 bases of the junction left unmatched. The CDR3 DNA reads TGTGCCAGCAGCTTGGACGCGGGAGCTAACAATGAGCAGTTCTTC. The encoded protein is CASSLDAGANNEQFF.

The chain carries TRBV30 and TRBJ2-1, with 10 bases identical to TRBD2. Germline lookup yields CDR1 GTSNPN and CDR2 SVGIG (reference sequence). The CDR3 loop spans 15 amino acids. The junction had 11 bases not matched to a gene; V was cut back by 4 bases and J by 8 bases. The CDR3 sequence: CAWNLQGGLAYEQFF. CDR3 DNA: TGTGCCTGGAATCTACAGGGGGGACTAGCGTATGAGCAGTTCTTC.

The V call is TRBV11-3, the J call TRBJ2-1, with 8 positions matching TRBD2. The J segment lost 5 bases and the V segment lost 2 bases, leaving 8 bases of the junction unmatched. CDR3 length equals 16 residues. In germline, CDR1 is SGHNT, CDR2 YENEEA. The DNA for the CDR3 is TGTGCCAGCAGCTTAAACTTACTAGCGGCTCACAATGAGCAGTTCTTC. This sequence encodes CASSLNLLAAHNEQFF.

This clone came up a few times. This rearrangement joins TRBV19 to TRBJ1-2, with TRBD1 identical over 7 bases. Germline V gene lookup returns CDR1 LNHDA and CDR2 SQIVND (reference sequence). The CDR3 is made up of 17 amino acids. Trimming at V came to 4 bases and at J to 5 bases, leaving 16 bases not matched to a gene. The CDR3 DNA sequence: TGTGCCAGTAGTACTCTCCTAGGGGGCAAGATTAGTTATGGCTACACCTTC. Protein sequence: CASSTLLGGKISYGYTF.

The CDR3 DNA reads TGTGCCAGCAGCGGTATAGGGCAAGGAGGAACTGGAAACACCATATATTTT. This sequence encodes CASSGIGQGGTGNTIYF. The J gene is TRBJ1-3, the V gene TRBV9; no reliable D call. Germline V gives CDR1 SGDLS, CDR2 YYNGEE. Trimming took off 3 bases at V and 2 bases at J, with 18 bases between the two ends. The CDR3 is made up of 17 amino acids.

The V gene is TRBV6-5, the J gene TRBJ1-1, with 7 bases aligning to TRBD1. The CDR3 length is 12 residues. V lost 2 bases to trimming and J lost 9 bases; unmatched junction nucleotides: 3. Germline V gene sequence: CDR1 MNHEY, CDR2 SVGAGI. The CDR3 DNA follows: TGTGCCAGCAGTTACGGGGGACAGAAAGCTTTCTTT. Encoded protein: CASSYGGQKAFF.

The V and J genes are TRBV4-3 and TRBJ1-1; TRBD1 might be the D (5 bases). The CDR3 sequence is 13 residues long. Germline CDR1 LGHNA, CDR2 YSLEER. The V and J ends lost 4 bases and 5 bases respectively, with 11 bases between them. CDR3 nucleotides: TGCGCCAGCAGCCCCACGGGGGTGACTGAAGCTTTCTTT. It codes for CASSPTGVTEAFF.

The chain recombines TRBV4-1 with TRBJ2-2; 16 positions match TRBD2. Germline values: CDR1 MGHRA, CDR2 YSYEKL. The CDR3 has 19 residues. The V segment lost 1 base and the J segment 4 bases; nucleotides outside the gene matches: 6. As DNA, the CDR3 is TGCGCCAGCAGCCAAGTCCCGGGACTAGCGGGAGGGTTCACCGGGGAGCTGTTTTTT. Protein: CASSQVPGLAGGFTGELFF.

The chain links TRBV6-1 to TRBJ1-4, with TRBD1 identical over 7 bases. V was pared by 1 base and J by 7 bases, with 6 bases of the junction left unmatched. The V gene's germline CDR1 is MNHNS and CDR2 SASEGT. This CDR3 has 15 residues. The CDR3 reads CASSEVGGRGEKLFF. In DNA form, the CDR3 reads TGTGCCAGCAGTGAAGTAGGGGGCCGGGGTGAAAAACTGTTTTTT.

This sequence joins TRBV29-1 and TRBJ2-5; D possibly corresponds to TRBD1 (5 bases). Trimming shortened V by 6 bases and J by 10 bases, and 21 bases separated the two germline ends. There are 13 residues in the CDR3. Looked up from germline, CDR1 is SQVTM and CDR2 is ANQGSEA. In DNA, the CDR3 is TGCAGCGTGCCCATCATGACAGAAATGGGCCAGTACTTC. Its protein is CSVPIMTEMGQYF.

The gene calls are TRBV6-2 or TRBV6-3 and TRBJ1-2; D perhaps matches TRBD1 (5 bases). Germline V gives CDR1 MNHEY, CDR2 SVGEGT. Trimming shortened V by 2 bases and J by 7 bases, and 17 bases separated the two germline ends. The length of the CDR3 is 15 residues. The CDR3, as DNA: TGTGCCAGCAGTTACAGCCAGGGAGGGGCGGCTGGCTACACCTTC. Protein product: CASSYSQGGAAGYTF.

This chain joins TRBV18 and TRBJ2-5; the D gene is possibly TRBD2 (5 bases). With 4 bases removed from V and 5 bases from J, the gap between germline ends came to 17 bases. The CDR3 is 15 residues long. The germline gives CDR1 KGHSH, CDR2 LQKENI. CDR3 amino acids: CASSLTFATGETQYF. Written as DNA, the CDR3 is TGTGCCAGCTCACTGACATTCGCCACGGGGGAGACCCAGTACTTC.

The chain employs TRBV7-2 and TRBJ1-1; D may be TRBD1 (5 bases). CDR1 and CDR2 from the germline V gene are SGHTA and FQGNSA. There are 18 residues in the CDR3. The V end lost 5 bases, the J end lost 4 bases, and 26 bases lay between the germline ends. CDR3 sequence reads: CASSKLALLGAVGTEAFF. The DNA for the CDR3 is TGTGCCAGCAGCAAGTTGGCCCTCCTTGGGGCGGTCGGCACTGAAGCTTTCTTT.

The chain uses TRBV21-1 and TRBJ1-5. TRBV21-1 represents a pseudogene. The CDR3 consists of 15 residues. CDR3 sequence reads: CASSTPPYPHQPQHF. The CDR3 DNA reads TGTGCCAGCAGCACCCCGCCCTATCCCCATCAGCCCCAGCATTTT.

This clone has a handful of counts. This sequence joins TRBV19 and TRBJ1-6; D gene ambiguous. This CDR3 comprises 15 residues. V lost 5 bases to trimming and J lost 7 bases, with 15 bases between them. CDR1 is LNHDA and CDR2 is SQIVND in the germline V gene (reference sequence). CDR3 sequence: CASSSRGVANSPLHF. The CDR3 DNA reads as TGTGCCAGTAGTTCCCGGGGAGTGGCGAATTCACCCCTCCACTTT.

This clone was detected only once. The CDR3 region has the DNA TGTGCCAGCAGCTTAGCGGGAGCCGCGATCTACGAGCAGTACGTC. Translated: CASSLAGAAIYEQYV. The chain uses TRBV7-2 and TRBJ2-7; TRBD2 might be the D (5 bases). The CDR3 totals 15 residues. CDR1 and CDR2 from the germline V gene are SGHTA and FQGNSA. Trimming shortened V by 0 bases and J by 3 bases, and 12 bases separated the two germline ends.

The chain carries TRBV28 and TRBJ2-7, with D possibly TRBD2 on 6 matching bases. The CDR3 is 14 amino acids. CDR1 and CDR2 (germline): MDHEN, SYDVKM. The V gene lost 5 bases and the J gene lost 3 bases, with 14 bases spanning the gap. The CDR3: CASSPMGSGYEQYV. DNA for the CDR3: TGTGCCAGCAGTCCCATGGGTAGCGGCTACGAGCAGTACGTC.